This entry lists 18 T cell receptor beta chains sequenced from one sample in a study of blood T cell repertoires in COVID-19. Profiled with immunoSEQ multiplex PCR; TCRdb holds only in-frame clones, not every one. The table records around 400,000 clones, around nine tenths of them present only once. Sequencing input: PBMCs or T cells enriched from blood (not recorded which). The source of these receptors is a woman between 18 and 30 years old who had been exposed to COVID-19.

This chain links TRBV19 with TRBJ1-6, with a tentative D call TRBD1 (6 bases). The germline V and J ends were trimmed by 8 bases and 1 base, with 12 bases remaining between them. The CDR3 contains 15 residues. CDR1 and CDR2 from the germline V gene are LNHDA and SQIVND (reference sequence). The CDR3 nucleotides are TGTGCCAGTTCGGTCGGACAGTCCTATAATTCACCCCTCCACTTT. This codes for CASSVGQSYNSPLHF.

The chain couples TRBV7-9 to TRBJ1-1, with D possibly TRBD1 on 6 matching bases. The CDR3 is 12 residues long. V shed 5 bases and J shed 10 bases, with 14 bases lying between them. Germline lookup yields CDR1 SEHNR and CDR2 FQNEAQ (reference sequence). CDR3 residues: CASSPGGRGAFF. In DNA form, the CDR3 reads TGTGCCAGCAGCCCGGGGGGGCGGGGAGCTTTCTTT. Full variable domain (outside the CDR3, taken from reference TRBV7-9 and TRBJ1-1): DTGVSQNPRHKITKRGQNVTFRCDPISEHNRLYWYRQTLGQGPEFLTYFQNEAQLEKSRLLSDRFSAERPKGSFSTLEIQRTEQGDSAMYLCASSPGGRGAFFGQGTRLTVV.

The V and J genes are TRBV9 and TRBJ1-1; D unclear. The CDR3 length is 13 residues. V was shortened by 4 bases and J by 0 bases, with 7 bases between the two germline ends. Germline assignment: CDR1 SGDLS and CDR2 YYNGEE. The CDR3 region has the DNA TGTGCCAGCAGCATGACATTGAACACTGAAGCTTTCTTT. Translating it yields CASSMTLNTEAFF.

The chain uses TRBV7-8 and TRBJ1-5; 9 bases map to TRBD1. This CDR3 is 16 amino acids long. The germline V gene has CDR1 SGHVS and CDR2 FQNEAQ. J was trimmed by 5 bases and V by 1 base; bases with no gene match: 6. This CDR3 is CASSLDRGQGDQPQHF. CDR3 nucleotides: TGTGCCAGCAGCTTAGATAGGGGACAGGGAGATCAGCCCCAGCATTTT.

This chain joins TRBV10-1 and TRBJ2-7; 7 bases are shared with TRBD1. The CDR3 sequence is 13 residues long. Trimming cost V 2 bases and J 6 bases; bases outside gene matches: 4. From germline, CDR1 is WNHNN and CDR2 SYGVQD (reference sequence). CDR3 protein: CASSEADRFEQYF. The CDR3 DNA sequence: TGCGCCAGCAGTGAGGCGGACAGGTTCGAGCAGTACTTC.

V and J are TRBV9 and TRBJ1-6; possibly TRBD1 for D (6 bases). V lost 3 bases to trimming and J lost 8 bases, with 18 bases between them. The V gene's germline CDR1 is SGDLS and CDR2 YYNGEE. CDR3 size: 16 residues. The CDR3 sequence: CASSGGGPGRDSPLHF. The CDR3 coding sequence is TGTGCCAGCAGCGGAGGGGGTCCAGGGCGGGATTCACCCCTCCACTTT.

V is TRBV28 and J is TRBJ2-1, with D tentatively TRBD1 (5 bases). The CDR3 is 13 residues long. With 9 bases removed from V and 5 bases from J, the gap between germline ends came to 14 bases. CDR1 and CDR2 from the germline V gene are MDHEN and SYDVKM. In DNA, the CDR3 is TGTGCCAGAAGGACAAGTCTCGACAATGAGCAGTTCTTC. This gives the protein CARRTSLDNEQFF.

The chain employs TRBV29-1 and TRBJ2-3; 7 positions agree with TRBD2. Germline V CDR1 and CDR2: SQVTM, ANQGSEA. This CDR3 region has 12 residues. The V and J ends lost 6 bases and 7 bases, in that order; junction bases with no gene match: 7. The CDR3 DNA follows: TGCAGCGTGTGGGCTAGCGGTAATACGCAGTATTTT. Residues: CSVWASGNTQYF.

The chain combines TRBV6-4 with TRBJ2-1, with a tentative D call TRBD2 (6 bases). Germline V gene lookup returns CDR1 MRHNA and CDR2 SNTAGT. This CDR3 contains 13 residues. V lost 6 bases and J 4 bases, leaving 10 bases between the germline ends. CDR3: CASRGSGYNEQFF. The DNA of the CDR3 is TGTGCCAGCAGAGGTAGCGGATACAATGAGCAGTTCTTC.

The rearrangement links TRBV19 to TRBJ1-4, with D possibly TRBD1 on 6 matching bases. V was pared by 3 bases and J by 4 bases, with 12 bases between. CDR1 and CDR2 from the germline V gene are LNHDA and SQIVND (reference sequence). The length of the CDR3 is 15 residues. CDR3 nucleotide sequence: TGTGCCAGTAGTATTGCCCGACAGGTTAATGAAAAACTGTTTTTT. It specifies CASSIARQVNEKLFF.

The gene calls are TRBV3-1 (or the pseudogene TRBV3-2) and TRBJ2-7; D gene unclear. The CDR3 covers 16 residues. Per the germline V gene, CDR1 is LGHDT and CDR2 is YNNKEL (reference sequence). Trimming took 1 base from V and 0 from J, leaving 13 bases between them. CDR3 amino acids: CASSQGLDRSSYEQYF. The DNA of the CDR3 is TGTGCCAGCAGCCAAGGACTGGATCGTAGCTCCTACGAGCAGTACTTC.

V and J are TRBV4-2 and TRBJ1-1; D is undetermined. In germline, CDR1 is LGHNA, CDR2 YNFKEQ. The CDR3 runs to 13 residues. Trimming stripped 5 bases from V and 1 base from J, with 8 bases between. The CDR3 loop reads CASSSVGNTEAFF. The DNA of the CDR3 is TGTGCCAGCAGCAGCGTGGGGAACACTGAAGCTTTCTTT.

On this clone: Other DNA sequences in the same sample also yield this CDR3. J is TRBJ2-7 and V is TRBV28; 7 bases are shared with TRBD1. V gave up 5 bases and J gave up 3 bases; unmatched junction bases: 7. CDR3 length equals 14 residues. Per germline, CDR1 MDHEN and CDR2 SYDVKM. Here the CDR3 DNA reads TGTGCCAGCAGTCGCGACAGGGTTAACTACGAGCAGTACTTC. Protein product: CASSRDRVNYEQYF.

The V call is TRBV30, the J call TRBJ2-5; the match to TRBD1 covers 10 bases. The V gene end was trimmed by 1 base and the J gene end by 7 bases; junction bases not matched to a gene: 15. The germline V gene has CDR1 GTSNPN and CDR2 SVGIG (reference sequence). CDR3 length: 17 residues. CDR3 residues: CAWSEYRDRGRGATQYF. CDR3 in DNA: TGTGCCTGGAGTGAATACCGGGACAGGGGCCGCGGTGCGACCCAGTACTTC.

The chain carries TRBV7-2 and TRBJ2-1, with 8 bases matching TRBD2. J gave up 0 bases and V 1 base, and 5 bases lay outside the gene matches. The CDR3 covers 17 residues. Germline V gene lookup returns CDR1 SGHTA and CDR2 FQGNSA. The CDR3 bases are TGTGCCAGCAGCTTAGGACGGAGCGGGAGCTCCTACAATGAGCAGTTCTTC. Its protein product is CASSLGRSGSSYNEQFF.

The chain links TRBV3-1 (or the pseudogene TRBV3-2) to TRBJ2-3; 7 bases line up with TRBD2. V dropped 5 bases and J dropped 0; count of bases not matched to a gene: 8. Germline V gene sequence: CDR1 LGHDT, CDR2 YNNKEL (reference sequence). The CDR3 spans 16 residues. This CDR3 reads CASSVGLAASTDTQYF. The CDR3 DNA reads TGTGCCAGCAGCGTGGGTCTAGCGGCTAGCACAGATACGCAGTATTTT.

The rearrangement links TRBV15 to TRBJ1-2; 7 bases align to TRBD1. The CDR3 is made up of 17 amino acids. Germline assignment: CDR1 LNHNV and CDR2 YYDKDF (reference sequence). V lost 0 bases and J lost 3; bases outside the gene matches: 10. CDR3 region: CATSRERGDRADYGYTF. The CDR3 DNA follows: TGTGCCACCAGCAGAGAGAGGGGTGACAGGGCGGACTATGGCTACACCTTC.

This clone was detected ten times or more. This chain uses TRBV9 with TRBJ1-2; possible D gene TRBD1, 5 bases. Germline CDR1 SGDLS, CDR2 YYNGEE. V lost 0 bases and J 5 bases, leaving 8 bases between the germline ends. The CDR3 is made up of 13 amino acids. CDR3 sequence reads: CASSVARDYGYTF. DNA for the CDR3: TGTGCCAGCAGCGTAGCCAGGGATTATGGCTACACCTTC.